This note documents a single TCR beta chain sequence. Its antigen remains unidentified. The data derive from a study of tumor-infiltrating lymphocytes in primary liver carcinoma. About the study: Tumor staging was T1-T3 N0M0; sizes spanned about 4 to 11 cm across. Samples gave roughly 3.65 to 7.13 million productive TCRbeta reads, similar across tissue types. Study-wide results and limits: Significantly greater top-250-clone fractions characterized tumors relative to blood (p = 0.039).

Trimming took off 0 bases at V and 6 bases at J, with 12 bases between the two ends. Germline-derived CDR1 and CDR2 are MDHEN and SYDVKM. The CDR3 is 14 residues long. For each extraction, RNA and DNA were obtained together from roughly 20-30 mg of unsorted bulk tissue. Those patients suffered from chronic HBV infection and were treatment-naive. cDNA specific to TCR beta was made from approximately 500 ng of total RNA, with a constant-region primer employed for priming. ARM-PCR, slightly modified, supplied the TCR beta libraries through three nested multiplex PCR rounds. In the first two PCR rounds, TRBV1-TRBV30 forward primers were paired with a C-beta reverse primer, and each round lasted nine to ten cycles. One entry per CDR3 protein, called by TCRdb with MiXCR from the multiplex PCR reads. The table lists approximately 46,000 distinct CDR3 sequences, more than 70% of them singletons.

Sequencing was done on a sample of tumor-adjacent normal liver tissue. The chain recombines TRBV28 with TRBJ2-7; maybe TRBD1 (6 bases). The receptor was isolated from a woman aged 30 to 39 with primary liver carcinoma and hepatitis B virus infection. The CDR3 region is CASSLWSGVLEQYF. As DNA, the CDR3 is TGTGCCAGCAGTTTATGGTCAGGGGTGCTCGAGCAGTACTTC.